This is a list of T cell receptor beta chains from one sample in a study of blood T cell repertoires in COVID-19. TCRdb's table, derived via immunoSEQ multiplex PCR, lists solely in-frame clones and lacks some. The sample lists approximately 200,000 clones; roughly 84% were seen once. Specimen: peripheral blood. These receptor sequences come from a woman in her 30s who had recovered from COVID-19. Each CDR3 is given with its conserved first and last residue. A D gene is named only where the DNA matches it firmly. Clone size is stated in some rows and not others, as once, few, many or a class when expanded.

d_call	clone_size	j_call	v_call	cdr3_aa	cdr3_nt
.	few	TRBJ1-1	TRBV6-5	CASSYLEDTEAFF	TGTGCCAGCAGTTACTTGGAGGACACTGAAGCTTTCTTT
.	once	TRBJ2-7	TRBV4-1	CASSQAQVPSWEQYF	TGCGCCAGCAGCCAAGCGCAGGTTCCTTCCTGGGAGCAGTACTTC
TRBD2	.	TRBJ2-7	TRBV14	CASSHELAGLGYEQYF	TGTGCCAGCAGCCATGAACTAGCGGGTTTGGGCTACGAGCAGTACTTC
.	.	TRBJ2-2	TRBV28	CASSLEVREVDPGELFF	TGTGCCAGCAGTTTAGAGGTACGAGAGGTCGATCCCGGGGAGCTGTTTTTT
.	.	TRBJ2-2	TRBV5-4	CASSSSIGFETGELFF	TGTGCCAGCAGCTCTAGTATCGGGTTCGAGACCGGGGAGCTGTTTTTT
.	.	TRBJ2-3	TRBV7-2	CASSLIAEHTDTQYF	TGTGCCAGCAGCTTGATAGCGGAACACACAGATACGCAGTATTTT
TRBD2	.	TRBJ2-7	TRBV2	CASSREDRSAYEQYF	TGTGCCAGCAGTCGGGAGGACCGGTCGGCCTACGAGCAGTACTTC
TRBD1	.	TRBJ1-1	TRBV19	CASNNRDRAQAFF	TGTGCCAGTAACAATCGGGACAGAGCGCAAGCTTTCTTT
.	.	TRBJ2-1	TRBV4-1	CASSRSLGYNEQFF	TGCGCCAGCAGCCGAAGTCTCGGGTACAATGAGCAGTTCTTC
TRBD2	once	TRBJ2-1	TRBV13	CASSLGQGLGHNGEQFF	TGTGCCAGCAGCTTAGGACAGGGACTAGGCCACAATGGTGAGCAGTTCTTC
TRBD2	.	TRBJ2-1	TRBV10-3	CAISDRGRGGNEQFF	TGTGCCATCAGTGACCGCGGGAGGGGAGGCAATGAGCAGTTCTTC
.	.	TRBJ1-2	TRBV27	CASSLSRRGSNYGYTF	TGTGCCAGCAGTTTATCGCGGAGGGGCAGCAACTATGGCTACACCTTC
TRBD2	.	TRBJ2-1	TRBV6-6	CASTHPAGGHYEQFF	TGTGCCAGCACCCACCCGGCGGGAGGGCATTATGAGCAGTTCTTC
.	once	TRBJ2-5	TRBV21-1	CASSKSAGTKETQYF	TGTGCCAGCAGCAAATCGGCGGGGACGAAAGAGACCCAGTACTTC
.	.	TRBJ2-1	TRBV7-9	CASSTYRASSYNEQFF	TGTGCCAGCAGCACCTACAGGGCGAGCTCCTACAATGAGCAGTTCTTC
.	.	TRBJ1-1	TRBV19	CASSIVQGPEAFF	TGTGCCAGTAGTATAGTCCAGGGCCCTGAAGCTTTCTTT
TRBD2	.	TRBJ2-1	TRBV6-4	CASSSTSGPYNEQFF	TGTGCCAGCAGTTCAACTAGCGGGCCGTACAATGAGCAGTTCTTC
.	.	TRBJ2-2	TRBV5-1	CASSLGGSGAGANTGELFF	TGCGCCAGCAGCTTGGGAGGTAGCGGAGCCGGCGCGAACACCGGGGAGCTGTTTTTT
.	.	TRBJ1-4	TRBV7-9	CASSFGGSEKLFF	TGTGCCAGCAGCTTCGGGGGATCGGAAAAACTGTTTTTT
.	.	TRBJ2-1	TRBV11-2	CASRPPGAWNEQFF	TGTGCCAGCAGACCTCCTGGAGCGTGGAATGAGCAGTTCTTC
.	.	TRBJ1-5	TRBV9	CASSVDKPQHF	TGTGCCAGCAGCGTTGACAAGCCCCAGCATTTT
.	.	TRBJ1-1	TRBV7-9	CASSRGGAEAFF	TGTGCCAGCAGCCGAGGCGGGGCCGAAGCTTTCTTT
.	.	TRBJ2-5	TRBV10-1	CASSELRGTQETQYF	TGCGCCAGCAGTGAGCTACGGGGGACCCAAGAGACCCAGTACTTC
TRBD2	.	TRBJ2-7	TRBV5-1	CASSLEPGGPGNEQYF	TGCGCCAGCAGCTTGGAGCCGGGAGGCCCCGGGAACGAGCAGTACTTC
TRBD2	.	TRBJ2-5	TRBV2	CASRYGTSGRETQYF	TGTGCCAGCAGATATGGGACTAGCGGGAGGGAGACCCAGTACTTC
.	.	TRBJ2-1	TRBV5-1	CASSYRAAGVSYNEQFF	TGCGCCAGCAGCTACAGGGCGGCGGGAGTCTCCTACAATGAGCAGTTCTTC
.	.	TRBJ2-1	TRBV5-1	CASSIFGETYNEQFF	TGCGCCAGCAGCATCTTTGGGGAGACTTACAATGAGCAGTTCTTC
.	.	TRBJ2-7	TRBV11-3	CASSLEQGYEQYF	TGTGCCAGCAGCTTAGAGCAGGGCTACGAGCAGTACTTC
.	.	TRBJ1-1	TRBV5-4	CASSLGSPRGTEAFF	TGTGCCAGCAGCTTGGGATCCCCTCGGGGCACTGAAGCTTTCTTT